Listed here are 3 T cell receptor beta chains from one sample, sequenced in a study of T cells in Graves' hyperthyroidism and ophthalmopathy. Regions amplified from RNA transcripts were the TCR beta CDR3 regions. The HTBI primer set was used in a first-round RT-PCR of the TCR CDR3. A single record per CDR3 protein comes from TCRdb applying MiXCR to the multiplex PCR reads. The sample includes hundreds of thousands of distinct CDR3 sequences, around 15% of them seen just once. The sample consisted of blood. These receptors were collected from a middle-aged woman with Graves' ophthalmopathy.

Many counts were recorded for this clonotype. This rearrangement joins TRBV20-1 to TRBJ1-2; perhaps TRBD1 as D (6 bases). Looked up from germline, CDR1 is DFQATT and CDR2 is SNEGSKA (reference sequence). Trimming took 0 bases from V and 0 from J, leaving 11 bases between them. The CDR3 has 15 amino acids. In nucleotides, the CDR3 is TGCAGTGCTAGAGATAACAGGGAACCTAACTATGGCTACACCTTC. Translating gives CSARDNREPNYGYTF.

This clonotype has just a few counts. A much larger clone differs by one base, so this may be a read error. This rearrangement joins TRBV20-1 to TRBJ2-7; D is undetermined. Germline lookup yields CDR1 DFQATT and CDR2 SNEGSKA (reference sequence). Trimming removed 6 bases from V and 1 base from J, with 13 bases in between. This CDR3 has 13 amino acids. The CDR3 here is CSAPGRVSYEQYF. CDR3 sequence (DNA): TGCAGTGCCCCCGGACGGGTATCCTACGAGCAGTACTTC.

This clonotype was detected many times. V usage is TRBV6-2 or TRBV6-3 and J usage is TRBJ2-5, with 7 bases matching TRBD1. CDR1 and CDR2 (germline): MNHEY, SVGEGT. The CDR3 loop spans 16 amino acids. V trimming: 6 bases; J trimming: 5 bases; junction bases outside the gene matches: 15. This CDR3 reads CASSQRRGRQAETQYF. The CDR3 DNA sequence: TGTGCCAGCAGCCAAAGAAGGGGGCGTCAGGCGGAGACCCAGTACTTC.